The T cell receptor beta chain described here comes from a study of blood T cell repertoires in COVID-19. Study summary: T cells, B-cell-depleted T cells, or PBMCs supplied cDNA or gDNA.

Per the authors' pipeline: Estimates of nucleated cell counts were drawn from the amplification of reference gene primers. Assay: immunoSEQ multiplex PCR; the TCRdb copy retains only in-frame clones and omits some. V and J calls and clone size are given by that table; D and trimming were obtained from the DNA. The data show some 50,000 clones, roughly 82% seen once. Per germline, CDR1 SGHTA and CDR2 FQGNSA. This CDR3 spans 15 amino acids. V lost 1 base, J lost 4 bases, and 13 bases lay in between. Sequenced: peripheral blood. The clonotype originates from an older woman with acute or convalescent COVID-19. The rearrangement uses TRBV7-2 and TRBJ2-5; TRBD2 might be the D (5 bases). CDR3 loop: CASSLVLARGETQYF. The CDR3 coding sequence is TGTGCCAGCAGCTTAGTGCTAGCTCGGGGAGAGACCCAGTACTTC.